This T cell receptor (beta chain) derives from a study of blood T cell dynamics during melanoma immunotherapy. Study-level points and caveats: Unlike progressors, later disease-control patients had W3 repertoires gaining clonality or diversity.

Libraries were prepared by immunoSEQ multiplex PCR; TCRdb keeps only in-frame clonotypes and omits some of them. This table holds about 15,000 clones, approximately 90% found once. Points on this clone: Its antigen is undetermined.

Sample time point: week 3, after first cycle of checkpoint inhibitor. One draw preceded checkpoint blockade; another followed its first cycle at week 3. Patients with prior systemic cancer treatment, concomitant immunosuppressants, or other active malignancies were excluded. Germline assignment: CDR1 SGHRS and CDR2 YFSETQ. The V end lost 0 bases, the J end lost 0 bases, and 9 bases lay between the germline ends. The CDR3 has 16 residues. Source: blood, taken from a patient treated with checkpoint blockade. J is TRBJ2-2 and V is TRBV5-1; no clear D gene. The receptor was isolated from a human donor with melanoma. The CDR3 spells CASSLGPNPNTGELFF. The CDR3 DNA reads TGCGCCAGCAGCTTGGGGCCAAACCCGAACACCGGGGAGCTGTTTTTT.